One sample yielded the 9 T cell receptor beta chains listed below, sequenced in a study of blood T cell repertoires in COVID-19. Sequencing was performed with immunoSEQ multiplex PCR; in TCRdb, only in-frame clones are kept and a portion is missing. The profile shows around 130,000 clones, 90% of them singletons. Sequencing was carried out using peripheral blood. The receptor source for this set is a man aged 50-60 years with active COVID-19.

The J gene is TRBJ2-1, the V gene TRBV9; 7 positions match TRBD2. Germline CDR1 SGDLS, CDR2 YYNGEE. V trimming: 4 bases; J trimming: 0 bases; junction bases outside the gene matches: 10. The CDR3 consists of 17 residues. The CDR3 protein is CASSPRGGAISYNEQFF. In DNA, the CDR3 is TGTGCCAGCAGCCCAAGGGGAGGGGCAATCTCCTACAATGAGCAGTTCTTC.

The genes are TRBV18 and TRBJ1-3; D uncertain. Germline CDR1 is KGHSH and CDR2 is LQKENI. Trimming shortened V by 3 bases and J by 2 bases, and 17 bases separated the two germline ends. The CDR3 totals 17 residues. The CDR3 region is CASSPPSAASAGNTIYF. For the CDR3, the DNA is TGTGCCAGCTCACCCCCGTCGGCAGCTAGCGCTGGAAACACCATATATTTT.

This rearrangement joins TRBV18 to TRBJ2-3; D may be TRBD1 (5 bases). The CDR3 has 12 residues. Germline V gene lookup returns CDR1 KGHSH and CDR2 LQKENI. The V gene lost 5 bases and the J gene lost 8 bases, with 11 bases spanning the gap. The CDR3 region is CASSSYQGTQYF. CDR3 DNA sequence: TGTGCCAGCTCATCTTATCAGGGTACGCAGTATTTT.

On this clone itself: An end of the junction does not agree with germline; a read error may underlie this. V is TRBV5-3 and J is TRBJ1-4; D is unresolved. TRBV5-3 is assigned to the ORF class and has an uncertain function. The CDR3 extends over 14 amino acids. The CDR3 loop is CAPLNFEPKEKLFF. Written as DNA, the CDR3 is TGTGCCCCCCTTAATTTTGAGCCTAAGGAAAAACTGTTTTTT.

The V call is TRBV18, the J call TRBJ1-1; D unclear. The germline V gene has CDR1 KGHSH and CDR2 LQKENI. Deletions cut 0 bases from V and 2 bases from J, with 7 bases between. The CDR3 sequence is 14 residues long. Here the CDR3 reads CASSPPGENTEAFF. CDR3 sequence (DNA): TGTGCCAGCTCACCACCCGGAGAAAACACTGAAGCTTTCTTT.

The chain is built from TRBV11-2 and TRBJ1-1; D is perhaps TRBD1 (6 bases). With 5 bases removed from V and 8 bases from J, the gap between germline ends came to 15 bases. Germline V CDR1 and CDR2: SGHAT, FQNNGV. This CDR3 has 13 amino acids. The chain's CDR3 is CASSLTTGSEAFF. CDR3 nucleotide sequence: TGTGCCAGCAGCCTTACCACAGGGTCAGAAGCTTTCTTT.

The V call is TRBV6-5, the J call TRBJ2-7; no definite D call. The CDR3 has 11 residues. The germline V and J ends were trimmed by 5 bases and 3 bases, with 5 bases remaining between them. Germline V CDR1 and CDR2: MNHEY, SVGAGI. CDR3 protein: CASSHSYEQYF. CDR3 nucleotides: TGTGCCAGCAGTCACAGCTACGAGCAGTACTTC.

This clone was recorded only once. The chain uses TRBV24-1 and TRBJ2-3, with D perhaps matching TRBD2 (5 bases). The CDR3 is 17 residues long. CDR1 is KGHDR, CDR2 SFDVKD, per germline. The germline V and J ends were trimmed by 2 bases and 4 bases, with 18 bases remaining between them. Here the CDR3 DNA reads TGTGCCACCAGTGATTCCCCCTACGGGGTGGACCCAGATACGCAGTATTTT. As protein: CATSDSPYGVDPDTQYF.

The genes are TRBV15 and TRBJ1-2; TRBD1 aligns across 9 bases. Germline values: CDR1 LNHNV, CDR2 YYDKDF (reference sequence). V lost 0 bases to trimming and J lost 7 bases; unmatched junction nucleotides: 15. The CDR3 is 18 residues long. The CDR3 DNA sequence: TGTGCCACCAGCAGAGATTATAGGACAGGGGACCTGAAGGGTGGCTACACCTTC. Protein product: CATSRDYRTGDLKGGYTF.